Given below is one T cell receptor (beta chain) in context. Original analysis: Nucleated cell counts were estimated from reference gene primer amplification. Sequencing used immunoSEQ multiplex PCR; TCRdb keeps in-frame clones, though not all of them. D and trimming were read from the DNA, whereas the V and J calls and clone size are those reported in that table. This table has fewer than 450,000 clones, less than 95% appearing once. The source of the sample is a study of blood T cell repertoires in COVID-19. Study details: The United States, Italy and Spain provided the acute and convalescent COVID-19 samples.

The V gene's germline CDR1 is KGHSH and CDR2 LQKENI. The CDR3 extends over 15 amino acids. With 1 base removed from V and 1 base from J, the gap between germline ends came to 10 bases. The V and J genes are TRBV18 and TRBJ1-2; D not resolved. Material: PBMCs or T cells enriched from blood (not recorded which). This TCR came from a man younger than 30 who had recovered from COVID-19. The DNA of the CDR3 is TGTGCCAGCTCACCACTTACAGATATTAACTATGGCTACACCTTC. Its protein product is CASSPLTDINYGYTF.